This T cell receptor beta chain comes out of a study of cytomegalovirus exposure and HLA in healthy donors. Across the study: Earlier sequencing of some 180 million T cells yielded 100 million to 120 million unique TCR beta sequences. Overall study results and limits: As was reported, the HLA-A and HLA-B alleles of most subjects were accurately predicted from TCR beta sequences.

The PCR contained 60 Vbeta and 13 Jbeta primers. In the authors' methods: Later, an analysis found around 77 million unique TCR beta chains, and 10 million to 11 million of these were shared. Using immunoSEQ multiplex PCR, the repertoire was profiled, and TCRdb retains in-frame clones only, with some absent. The V and J calls and the clone size are those of that table, but D and trimming were determined from the DNA. The sample holds 210,000 or so clones, 70% to 80% seen once. Of note for this clone: What it recognizes is unknown.

The specimen was PBMCs. This TCR was sampled from a girl aged 2 to 10 in good health and CMV-seronegative.

CDR3 loop: CSVVPRQADTEAFF. CDR3 DNA: TGCAGCGTTGTCCCGCGACAGGCTGACACTGAAGCTTTCTTT. The chain links TRBV29-1 to TRBJ1-1; D is possibly TRBD1 (6 bases). V was cut by 4 bases and J by 3 bases, with 15 bases left in between. Germline V lookup: CDR1 SQVTM, CDR2 ANQGSEA. There are 14 residues in the CDR3.